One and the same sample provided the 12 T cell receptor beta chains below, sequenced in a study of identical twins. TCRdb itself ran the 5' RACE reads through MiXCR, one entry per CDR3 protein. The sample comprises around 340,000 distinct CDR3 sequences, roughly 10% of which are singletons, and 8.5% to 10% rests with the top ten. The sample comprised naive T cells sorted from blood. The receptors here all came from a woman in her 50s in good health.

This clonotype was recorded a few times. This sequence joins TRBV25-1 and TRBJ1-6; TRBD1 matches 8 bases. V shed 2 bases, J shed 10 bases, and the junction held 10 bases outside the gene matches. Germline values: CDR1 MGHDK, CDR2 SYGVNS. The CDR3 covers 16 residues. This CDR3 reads CASSEPQGARDSPLHF. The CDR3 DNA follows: TGTGCCAGCAGTGAACCCCAGGGGGCGCGGGACTCACCCCTCCACTTT.

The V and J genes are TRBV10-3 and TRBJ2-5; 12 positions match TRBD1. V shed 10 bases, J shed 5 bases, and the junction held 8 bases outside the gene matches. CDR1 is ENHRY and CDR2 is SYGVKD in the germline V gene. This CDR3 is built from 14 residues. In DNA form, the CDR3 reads TGTGCCACCACAGGGACAGGGGGCCGGGAGACCCAGTACTTC. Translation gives CATTGTGGRETQYF.

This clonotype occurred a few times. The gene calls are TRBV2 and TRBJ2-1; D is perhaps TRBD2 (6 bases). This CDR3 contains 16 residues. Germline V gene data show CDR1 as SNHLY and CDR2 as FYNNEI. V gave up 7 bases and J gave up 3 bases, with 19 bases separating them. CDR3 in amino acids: CASIRGGLRDYNEQFF. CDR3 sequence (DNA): TGTGCCAGCATCCGAGGAGGGTTGCGGGACTACAATGAGCAGTTCTTC.

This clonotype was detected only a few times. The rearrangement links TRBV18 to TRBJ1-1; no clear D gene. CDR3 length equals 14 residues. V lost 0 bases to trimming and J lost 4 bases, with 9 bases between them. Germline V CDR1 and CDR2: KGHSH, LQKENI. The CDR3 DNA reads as TGTGCCAGCTCACCACCTGACAAATCCACTGAAGCTTTCTTT. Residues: CASSPPDKSTEAFF.

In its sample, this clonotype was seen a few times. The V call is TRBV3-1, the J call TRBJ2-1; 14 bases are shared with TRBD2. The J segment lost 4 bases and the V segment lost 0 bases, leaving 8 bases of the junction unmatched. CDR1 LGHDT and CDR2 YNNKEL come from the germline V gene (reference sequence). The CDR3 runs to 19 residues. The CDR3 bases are TGTGCCAGCAGCCAAGATACTGGACTAGCGGGAGGTTTGTACAATGAGCAGTTCTTC. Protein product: CASSQDTGLAGGLYNEQFF.

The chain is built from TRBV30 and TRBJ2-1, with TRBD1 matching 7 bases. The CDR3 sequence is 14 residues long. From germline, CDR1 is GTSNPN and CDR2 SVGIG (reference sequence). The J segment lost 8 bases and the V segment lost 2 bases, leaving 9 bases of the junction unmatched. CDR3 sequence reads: CAWSRTGSIDEQFF. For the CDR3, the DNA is TGTGCCTGGAGTCGGACAGGTTCGATCGATGAGCAGTTCTTC. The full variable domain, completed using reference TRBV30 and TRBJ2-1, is SQTIHQWPATLVQPVGSPLSLECTVEGTSNPNLYWYRQAAGRGLQLLFYSVGIGQISSEVPQNLSASRPQDRQFILSSKKLLLSDSGFYLCAWSRTGSIDEQFFGPGTRLTVL.

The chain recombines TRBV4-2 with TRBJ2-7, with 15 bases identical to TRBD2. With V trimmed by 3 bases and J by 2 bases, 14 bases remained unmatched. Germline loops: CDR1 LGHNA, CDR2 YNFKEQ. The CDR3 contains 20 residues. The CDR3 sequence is CASSHPRGLAGGGTTYEQYV. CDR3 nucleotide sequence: TGTGCCAGCAGCCACCCTAGGGGACTAGCGGGAGGAGGGACCACCTACGAGCAGTACGTC.

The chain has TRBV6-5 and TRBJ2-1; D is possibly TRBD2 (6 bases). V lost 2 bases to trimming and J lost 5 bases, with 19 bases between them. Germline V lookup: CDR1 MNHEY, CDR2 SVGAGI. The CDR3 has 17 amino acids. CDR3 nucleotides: TGTGCCAGCAGTTACCCTTCCTCTAGCGAAACCAACAATGAGCAGTTCTTC. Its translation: CASSYPSSSETNNEQFF.

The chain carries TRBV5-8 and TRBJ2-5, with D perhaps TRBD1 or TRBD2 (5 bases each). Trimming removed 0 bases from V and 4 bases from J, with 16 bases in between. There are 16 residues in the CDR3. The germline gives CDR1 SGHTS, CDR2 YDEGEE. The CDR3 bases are TGTGCCAGCAGCTTGGAGGAGACCTTCGGGGCAGAGACCCAGTACTTC. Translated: CASSLEETFGAETQYF.

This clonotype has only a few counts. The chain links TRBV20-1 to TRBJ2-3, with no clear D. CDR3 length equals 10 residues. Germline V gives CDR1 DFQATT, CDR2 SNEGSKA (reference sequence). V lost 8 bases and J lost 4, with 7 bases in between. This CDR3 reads CSPKADTQYF. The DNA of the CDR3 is TGCAGTCCAAAGGCAGATACGCAGTATTTT.

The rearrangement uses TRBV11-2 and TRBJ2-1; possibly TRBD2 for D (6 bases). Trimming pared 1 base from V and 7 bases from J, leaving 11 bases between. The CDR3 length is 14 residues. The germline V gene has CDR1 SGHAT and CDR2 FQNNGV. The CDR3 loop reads CASSLGDSGNEQFF. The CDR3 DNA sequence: TGTGCCAGCAGCTTAGGGGACTCAGGTAATGAGCAGTTCTTC. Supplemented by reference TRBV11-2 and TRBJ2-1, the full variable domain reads EAGVAQSPRYKIIEKRQSVAFWCNPISGHATLYWYQQILGQGPKLLIQFQNNGVVDDSQLPKDRFSAERLKGVDSTLKIQPAKLEDSAVYLCASSLGDSGNEQFFGPGTRLTVL.

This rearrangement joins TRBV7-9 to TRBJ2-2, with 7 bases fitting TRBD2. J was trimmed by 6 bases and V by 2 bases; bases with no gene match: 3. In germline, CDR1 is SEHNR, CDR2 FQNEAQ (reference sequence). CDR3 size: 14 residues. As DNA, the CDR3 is TGTGCCAGCAGCTTACGCGGGAGAGCCGGGGAGCTGTTTTTT. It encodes CASSLRGRAGELFF. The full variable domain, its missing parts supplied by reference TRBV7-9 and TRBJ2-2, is DTGVSQNPRHKITKRGQNVTFRCDPISEHNRLYWYRQTLGQGPEFLTYFQNEAQLEKSRLLSDRFSAERPKGSFSTLEIQRTEQGDSAMYLCASSLRGRAGELFFGEGSRLTVL.